The 16 T cell receptor beta chains below were found in one sample sequenced in a study of cytomegalovirus exposure and HLA in healthy donors. Vbeta (60) and Jbeta (13) primers were used in the PCR. Data came from immunoSEQ multiplex PCR; TCRdb stores just in-frame clones and leaves some out. The repertoire holds more than 110,000 clones, with 70% as singletons. Sequences were obtained from PBMCs. The receptors originated from a woman in her twenties or thirties in good health and CMV-seronegative.

As DNA, the CDR3 is TGTGCCAGCTCGCCAGGGCAGGGAGGAGGCTATGGCTACACCTTC. It is translated as CASSPGQGGGYGYTF. The genes are TRBV18 and TRBJ1-2; D is perhaps TRBD1 (5 bases). Germline V lookup: CDR1 KGHSH, CDR2 LQKENI. CDR3 length equals 15 residues. The V gene lost 6 bases and the J gene lost 4 bases, with 18 bases spanning the gap.

This clone occurred once. This chain uses TRBV5-1 with TRBJ1-2; no clear D gene. CDR1 SGHRS and CDR2 YFSETQ come from the germline V gene. V lost 4 bases and J lost 4, with 14 bases in between. This CDR3 spans 14 amino acids. In nucleotides, the CDR3 is TGCGCCAGCAGCCAAGGCGACACCAGCTATGGCTACACCTTC. This encodes CASSQGDTSYGYTF.

The genes are TRBV5-1 and TRBJ2-1; 9 bases agree with TRBD2. This CDR3 has 16 residues. The ends lost 0 bases at V and 4 bases at J; junction bases unmatched: 5. Germline lookup yields CDR1 SGHRS and CDR2 YFSETQ. CDR3 amino acids: CASSLGGSGRYNEQFF. Written as DNA, the CDR3 is TGCGCCAGCAGCTTGGGGGGTAGCGGGAGATACAATGAGCAGTTCTTC.

In its sample, this clone was seen a few times. The CDR3 reads CASSHGEGHTDTQYF. The CDR3 bases are TGTGCCAGCAGCCATGGCGAGGGCCACACAGATACGCAGTATTTT. The rearrangement links TRBV4-2 to TRBJ2-3, with D maybe TRBD2 (5 bases). CDR1 and CDR2 (germline): LGHNA, YNFKEQ. CDR3 length: 15 amino acids. V dropped 3 bases and J dropped 2 bases, with 12 bases sitting between them.

The V call is TRBV19, the J call TRBJ2-7, with 7 bases aligning to TRBD1. The trim removed 8 bases at V and 5 bases at J, leaving 9 bases unmatched. Germline-derived CDR1 and CDR2 are LNHDA and SQIVND (reference sequence). The length of the CDR3 is 13 residues. Here the CDR3 reads CASGSTGVDEQYF. CDR3 DNA: TGTGCCAGTGGATCTACAGGGGTGGACGAGCAGTACTTC.

The rearrangement links TRBV2 to TRBJ1-5, with a tentative D call TRBD1 (5 bases). Looked up from germline, CDR1 is SNHLY and CDR2 is FYNNEI. V was clipped by 10 bases and J by 3 bases, with 13 bases between them. The CDR3 has 13 amino acids. The DNA for the CDR3 is TGTGCCACCGGGGGAGGCAACAATCAGCCCCAGCATTTT. It yields the protein CATGGGNNQPQHF.

J is TRBJ1-2 and V is TRBV11-2; 9 bases fit TRBD1. This CDR3 is built from 16 residues. Germline V gene data show CDR1 as SGHAT and CDR2 as FQNNGV. V gave up 1 base and J gave up 3 bases; unmatched junction bases: 6. The CDR3, as DNA: TGTGCCAGCAGCTTAGGCGGTTGGGACAGGGACTATGGCTACACCTTC. Amino acids: CASSLGGWDRDYGYTF.

This chain connects TRBV5-1 to TRBJ2-5, with 7 bases lining up with TRBD1. Germline V gene data show CDR1 as SGHRS and CDR2 as YFSETQ. V was clipped by 4 bases and J by 2 bases; unmatched bases: 5. This CDR3 is built from 14 residues. CDR3 loop: CASSKDRDQETQYF. For the CDR3, the DNA is TGCGCCAGCAGCAAAGACAGGGATCAAGAGACCCAGTACTTC.

The chain is built from TRBV5-1 and TRBJ1-1; 7 bases line up with TRBD1. CDR1 SGHRS and CDR2 YFSETQ come from the germline V gene. J was trimmed by 0 bases and V by 4 bases; bases with no gene match: 6. The CDR3 extends over 15 amino acids. The DNA of the CDR3 is TGCGCCAGCAGCAAGTCGACAGGGATGAACACTGAAGCTTTCTTT. Amino acids: CASSKSTGMNTEAFF.

The chain has TRBV7-6 and TRBJ1-1; D is undetermined. The CDR3 covers 14 residues. Germline CDR1 is SGHVS and CDR2 is FNYEAQ. The V end lost 4 bases, the J end lost 3 bases, and 12 bases lay between the germline ends. CDR3 sequence (DNA): TGTGCCAGCAGCTCCTTTGGCCCAGACACTGAAGCTTTCTTT. Its translation is CASSSFGPDTEAFF.

This chain uses TRBV18 with TRBJ2-3, with D unresolved. The CDR3 contains 13 residues. Germline V lookup: CDR1 KGHSH, CDR2 LQKENI. V was pared by 5 bases and J by 4 bases, with 10 bases between. The CDR3 reads CASSTSAADTQYF. CDR3 nucleotide sequence: TGTGCCAGCTCAACGTCTGCAGCAGATACGCAGTATTTT.

In this sample, this clone turned up a few times. This rearrangement joins TRBV28 to TRBJ2-5; 8 nucleotides align to TRBD1. Per germline, CDR1 MDHEN and CDR2 SYDVKM. This CDR3 has 21 amino acids. V gave up 2 bases and J gave up 2 bases; unmatched junction bases: 22. For the CDR3, the DNA is TGTGCCAGCAGTTTAGGAAGACTTGCCGTAAGAGACAGGGGACAACAAGAGACCCAGTACTTC. It encodes CASSLGRLAVRDRGQQETQYF.

This chain connects TRBV28 to TRBJ2-3; TRBD2 matches at 8 bases. V trimming: 3 bases; J trimming: 6 bases; junction bases outside the gene matches: 14. The CDR3 runs 17 residues. CDR1 is MDHEN, CDR2 SYDVKM, per germline. As DNA, the CDR3 is TGTGCCAGCAGTTTTCCCCCTAGCGGGCTCTCCCCGGATACGCAGTATTTT. Its protein is CASSFPPSGLSPDTQYF.

The chain couples TRBV4-1 to TRBJ1-4; the D is unclear. The V gene's germline CDR1 is MGHRA and CDR2 YSYEKL. This CDR3 has 15 amino acids. V was trimmed by 2 bases and J by 4 bases, leaving 11 bases between them. The CDR3 coding sequence is TGCGCCAGCAGCCAAAAATCCGGTTATAATGAAAAACTGTTTTTT. Its protein is CASSQKSGYNEKLFF.

The gene calls are TRBV5-6 and TRBJ2-1, with a possible D match to TRBD1 (6 bases). Germline lookup yields CDR1 SGHDT and CDR2 YYEEEE. The V and J ends lost 5 bases and 8 bases respectively, with 14 bases between them. The CDR3 is made up of 13 amino acids. CDR3 DNA: TGTGCCAGCAGTCACAGGGTTAGGGATGAGCAGTTCTTC. It is translated as CASSHRVRDEQFF.

This clone appeared a few times. The chain uses TRBV5-5 and TRBJ2-5; 7 nucleotides align to TRBD2. CDR1 and CDR2 (germline): SGHKS, YYEKEE (reference sequence). This CDR3 has 14 amino acids. J was trimmed by 4 bases and V by 4 bases; bases with no gene match: 7. In DNA, the CDR3 is TGTGCCAGCAGCCCCGGACTAGAGAGAGAGACCCAGTACTTC. This encodes CASSPGLERETQYF.